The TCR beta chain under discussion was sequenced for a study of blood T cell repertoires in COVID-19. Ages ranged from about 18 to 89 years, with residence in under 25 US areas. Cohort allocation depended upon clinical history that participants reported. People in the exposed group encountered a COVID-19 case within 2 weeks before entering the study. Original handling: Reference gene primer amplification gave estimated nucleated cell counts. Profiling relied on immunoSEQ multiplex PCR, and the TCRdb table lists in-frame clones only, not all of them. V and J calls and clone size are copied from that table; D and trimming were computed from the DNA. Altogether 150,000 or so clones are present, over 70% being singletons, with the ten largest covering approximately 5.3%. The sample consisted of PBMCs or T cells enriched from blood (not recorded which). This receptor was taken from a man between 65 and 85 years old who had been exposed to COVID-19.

CDR3 sequence reads: CASTFNLGSPLHF. For the CDR3, the DNA is TGTGCCAGCACATTCAACCTCGGGTCACCCCTCCACTTT. V is TRBV12-3 or TRBV12-4 and J is TRBJ1-6; unclear D gene. Trimming removed 7 bases at V and 10 bases at J, with 14 bases between. This CDR3 is built from 13 residues.